Listed here are 2 T cell receptor beta chains from one sample, sequenced in a study of T-cell memory formation after mild COVID-19. Using its own MiXCR run on the 5' RACE reads, TCRdb lists one record per CDR3 protein. The sample shows roughly 480,000 distinct CDR3 sequences, approximately 23% of them seen only once. Sequences were obtained from PBMCs or a T cell subset sorted from them (not recorded which). All receptors come from an adult woman who had mild COVID-19 (a few samples of this study predate the infection). Cell type and time point are not known.

A few counts support this clonotype. The chain recombines TRBV27 with TRBJ2-7, with a tentative D call TRBD2 (5 bases). CDR1 is MNHEY and CDR2 is SMNVEV in the germline V gene (reference sequence). Between the trimmed V and J ends, which lost 0 bases and 4 bases, there was a span of 10 bases. The CDR3 covers 14 residues. The DNA of the CDR3 is TGTGCCAGCAGTTTATCCGGGAACCCTTACGAGCAGTACTTC. Its translation is CASSLSGNPYEQYF.

This clonotype was counted a few times. The chain carries TRBV19 and TRBJ1-5, with 7 bases that match TRBD1. Losses at the gene ends were 8 bases for V and 3 bases for J; bases not matched to a gene: 10. The CDR3 contains 15 residues. The germline V gene encodes CDR1 LNHDA and CDR2 SQIVND (reference sequence). The CDR3 DNA reads as TGTGCCAGTCGCCTCGGGACAGTCGACAATCAGCCCCAGCATTTT. The encoded protein is CASRLGTVDNQPQHF.